One sample yielded the 21 T cell receptor beta chains listed below, sequenced in a study of blood T cell repertoires in COVID-19. TCRdb keeps only in-frame clones here, not all; method: immunoSEQ multiplex PCR. The sample holds about 400,000 clones, around 87% seen once. Sequencing was performed on PBMCs or T cells enriched from blood (not recorded which). These receptors all come from a man aged 35 to 55 in a cohort exposed to, infected with or recovered from COVID-19 (not recorded which).

The CDR3 reads CASSLGQGNSEQYF. Here the CDR3 DNA reads TGCGCCAGCAGCTTAGGACAGGGTAATAGCGAGCAGTACTTC. V gene TRBV5-1 combines with J gene TRBJ2-7; 8 nucleotides match TRBD1. V lost 2 bases and J lost 6; bases outside the gene matches: 7. Germline V CDR1 and CDR2: SGHRS, YFSETQ. This CDR3 has 14 residues.

This sequence joins TRBV6-4 and TRBJ1-6, with D hard to call. Germline-derived CDR1 and CDR2 are MRHNA and SNTAGT. V was clipped by 2 bases and J by 7 bases, with 6 bases between them. This CDR3 comprises 13 residues. The CDR3 nucleotides read TGTGCCAGCAGTGACGGGCCCAATTCACCCCTCCACTTT. As protein: CASSDGPNSPLHF.

V gene TRBV10-3 combines with J gene TRBJ1-2, with D maybe TRBD1 (5 bases). In germline, CDR1 is ENHRY, CDR2 SYGVKD. CDR3 length: 15 amino acids. Trimming removed 6 bases from V and 6 bases from J, with 20 bases in between. DNA of the CDR3: TGTGCCATCAGCCCCCGTTTACAGGTAGAGGATGGCTACACCTTC. Amino acids: CAISPRLQVEDGYTF.

The CDR3 sequence: CATSDQTTSGREQYF. As DNA, the CDR3 is TGTGCCACCAGTGACCAAACGACTAGCGGTCGCGAGCAGTACTTC. The chain uses TRBV24-1 and TRBJ2-7; TRBD2 agrees at 9 bases. Unmatched junction bases numbered 9, after V lost 4 bases and J lost 6 bases. CDR1 and CDR2 from the germline V gene are KGHDR and SFDVKD. The CDR3 loop spans 15 amino acids.

The chain links TRBV3-1 (or the pseudogene TRBV3-2) to TRBJ2-7; a possible D gene is TRBD1 (6 bases). Trimming stripped 2 bases from V and 7 bases from J, with 12 bases between. Germline CDR1 LGHDT, CDR2 YNNKEL (reference sequence). CDR3 size: 13 residues. CDR3 sequence: CASSQWEGGEQYF. As DNA, the CDR3 is TGTGCCAGCAGCCAATGGGAAGGGGGAGAGCAGTACTTC.

This chain links TRBV7-2 with TRBJ2-5, with D unclear. Germline CDR1 and CDR2: SGHTA and FQGNSA. The germline V and J ends were trimmed by 3 bases and 2 bases, with 7 bases remaining between them. The CDR3 has 13 residues. CDR3 DNA: TGTGCCAGCAGCTTCGAGGCACAAGAGACCCAGTACTTC. Amino acids: CASSFEAQETQYF.

In nucleotides, the CDR3 is TGTGCCACCAGTGATTACAGGGGGGTCTACAATGAGCAGTTCTTC. It translates to CATSDYRGVYNEQFF. The genes are TRBV24-1 and TRBJ2-1, with 8 nucleotides matching TRBD1. There are 15 residues in the CDR3. Germline CDR1 KGHDR, CDR2 SFDVKD. Trimming took 2 bases from V and 3 from J; bases not matched to a gene: 2.

V gene TRBV7-2 combines with J gene TRBJ2-1, with TRBD2 matching 8 bases. The length of the CDR3 is 15 residues. Trimming took 0 bases from V and 10 from J; bases not matched to a gene: 8. CDR1 SGHTA and CDR2 FQGNSA come from the germline V gene. The CDR3 spells CASSLASFLAGEQFF. DNA of the CDR3: TGTGCCAGCAGCTTAGCAAGTTTTCTAGCGGGCGAGCAGTTCTTC. Looking up the rest from reference TRBV7-2 and TRBJ2-1 gives the full variable domain: GAGVSQSPSNKVTEKGKDVELRCDPISGHTALYWYRQSLGQGLEFLIYFQGNSAPDKSGLPSDRFSAERTGGSVSTLTIQRTQQEDSAVYLCASSLASFLAGEQFFGPGTRLTVL.

The CDR3 loop is CASRVTGKTEAFF. DNA of the CDR3: TGTGCCAGCAGGGTAACAGGGAAGACTGAAGCTTTCTTT. The chain carries TRBV6-5 and TRBJ1-1; D may be TRBD1 (6 bases). Germline V CDR1 and CDR2: MNHEY, SVGAGI. This CDR3 has 13 amino acids. V was trimmed by 6 bases and J by 5 bases, leaving 13 bases between them.

As regards this clone: This sample includes further DNA sequences coding for the same CDR3. In nucleotides, the CDR3 is TGTGCCAGCAGCTCTAGCGGGAGCTCCTACAATGAGCAGTTCTTC. Translated: CASSSSGSSYNEQFF. The chain has TRBV9 and TRBJ2-1; 10 bases match TRBD2. V was pared by 4 bases and J by 0 bases, with 1 base of the junction left unmatched. Germline assignment: CDR1 SGDLS and CDR2 YYNGEE. This CDR3 is built from 15 residues.

The chain uses TRBV6-5 and TRBJ2-7, with D perhaps matching TRBD1 (6 bases). The V end lost 2 bases, the J end lost 7 bases, and 15 bases lay between the germline ends. This CDR3 is built from 14 residues. Germline lookup yields CDR1 MNHEY and CDR2 SVGAGI. CDR3 protein: CASSYPGQSREQYF. CDR3 DNA sequence: TGTGCCAGCAGTTACCCAGGACAGTCTAGGGAGCAGTACTTC.

The genes are TRBV7-9 and TRBJ1-2; TRBD1 matches 10 bases. The CDR3 is made up of 13 amino acids. The V gene's germline CDR1 is SEHNR and CDR2 FQNEAQ (reference sequence). Trimming took 5 bases from V and 6 from J; bases not matched to a gene: 3. The CDR3 nucleotides read TGTGCCAGCAGCCAGACAGGGGGCAATGGCTACACCTTC. Translating gives CASSQTGGNGYTF.

V is TRBV19 and J is TRBJ2-7; TRBD2 matches at 14 bases. Per germline, CDR1 LNHDA and CDR2 SQIVND (reference sequence). With 4 bases clipped from V and 3 bases from J, the junction kept 5 bases outside the gene matches. CDR3 size: 16 residues. The CDR3 DNA sequence: TGTGCCAGTAGTACATTGGGGACTAGCGGGAGCTACGAGCAGTACTTC. This codes for CASSTLGTSGSYEQYF.

The chain carries TRBV10-2 and TRBJ2-5; TRBD1 matches 9 bases. Germline assignment: CDR1 WSHSY and CDR2 SAAADI. With 0 bases clipped from V and 4 bases from J, the junction kept 15 bases outside the gene matches. CDR3 length equals 19 residues. The DNA for the CDR3 is TGCGCCAGCAGTGAGTCGGCGGCGGCTAAGGACAGGGGAAGAGAGACCCAGTACTTC. It codes for CASSESAAAKDRGRETQYF.

In DNA, the CDR3 is TGTGCCAGCAGCTTAACAGGGGGCGTTTTCCACGAGCAGTACTTC. Protein: CASSLTGGVFHEQYF. This chain connects TRBV7-9 to TRBJ2-7, with TRBD1 identical over 9 bases. The CDR3 length is 15 residues. Germline V lookup: CDR1 SEHNR, CDR2 FQNEAQ (reference sequence). Unmatched junction bases numbered 7, after V lost 2 bases and J lost 5 bases.

This clone was seen a handful of times. The chain links TRBV21-1 to TRBJ1-5. TRBV21-1 is reported as a pseudogene. The CDR3 loop spans 17 amino acids. CDR3 in amino acids: CASSKEVGGVGHQPQHF. As DNA, the CDR3 is TGTGCCAGCAGCAAGGAAGTAGGGGGGGTGGGCCATCAGCCCCAGCATTTT.

J is TRBJ1-6 and V is TRBV5-1; the D gene is possibly TRBD1 (6 bases). V lost 5 bases and J lost 4, with 13 bases in between. The CDR3 length is 15 residues. Germline CDR1 is SGHRS and CDR2 is YFSETQ. Written as DNA, the CDR3 is TGCGCCAGCAGTACCGGGACATGGTATAATTCACCCCTCCACTTT. It codes for CASSTGTWYNSPLHF.

Concerning this clone itself: The sample holds other DNA sequences that translate to the same CDR3. The chain is built from TRBV5-1 and TRBJ1-5, with 7 bases aligning to TRBD1. J lost 4 bases, V lost 0 bases, and 1 base had no gene match. In germline, CDR1 is SGHRS, CDR2 YFSETQ. CDR3 length: 14 residues. In DNA, the CDR3 is TGCGCCAGCAGCTTGGCAGGGGGAAATCAGCCCCAGCATTTT. Translation: CASSLAGGNQPQHF.

This clone came up once. In the same sample, other DNA sequences code for this CDR3. This sequence joins TRBV2 and TRBJ2-7; TRBD1 is a possible D gene (5 bases). CDR3 length: 12 amino acids. Germline V gene lookup returns CDR1 SNHLY and CDR2 FYNNEI. Trimming removed 6 bases at V and 3 bases at J, with 9 bases between. CDR3 protein: CASRTDSYEQYF. CDR3 nucleotide sequence: TGTGCCAGCAGAACAGACAGCTACGAGCAGTACTTC.

This clone was seen a single time. This chain connects TRBV7-9 to TRBJ1-2, with no clear D. V was cut by 4 bases and J by 8 bases, with 8 bases left in between. Germline CDR1 is SEHNR and CDR2 is FQNEAQ (reference sequence). This CDR3 comprises 11 residues. DNA of the CDR3: TGTGCCAGCAGCTCCACGGTGGGCTACACCTTC. This gives the protein CASSSTVGYTF.

V is TRBV4-2 and J is TRBJ2-2, with a possible D match to TRBD1 (5 bases). The germline CDR1 and CDR2 sequences are LGHNA and YNFKEQ. The germline V and J ends were trimmed by 0 bases and 1 base, with 12 bases remaining between them. The CDR3 totals 17 residues. The CDR3 sequence is CASSQDQGSGNTGELFF. DNA for the CDR3: TGTGCCAGCAGCCAAGATCAGGGCAGTGGGAACACCGGGGAGCTGTTTTTT.